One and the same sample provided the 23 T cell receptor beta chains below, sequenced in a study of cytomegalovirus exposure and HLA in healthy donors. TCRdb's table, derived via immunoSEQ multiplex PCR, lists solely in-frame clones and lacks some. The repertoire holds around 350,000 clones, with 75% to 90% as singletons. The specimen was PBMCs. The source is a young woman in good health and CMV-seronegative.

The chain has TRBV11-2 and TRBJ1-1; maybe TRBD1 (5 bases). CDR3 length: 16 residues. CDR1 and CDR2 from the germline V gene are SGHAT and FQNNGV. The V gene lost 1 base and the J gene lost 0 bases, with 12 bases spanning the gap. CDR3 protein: CASSLGRGGVNTEAFF. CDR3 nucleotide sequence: TGTGCCAGCAGCTTAGGTCGCGGGGGAGTGAACACTGAAGCTTTCTTT.

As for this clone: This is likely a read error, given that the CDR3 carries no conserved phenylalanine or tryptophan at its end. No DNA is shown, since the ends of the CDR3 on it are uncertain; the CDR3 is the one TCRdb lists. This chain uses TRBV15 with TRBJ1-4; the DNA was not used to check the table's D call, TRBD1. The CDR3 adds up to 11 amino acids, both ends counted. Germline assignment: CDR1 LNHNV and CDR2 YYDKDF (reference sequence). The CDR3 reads CATSRDRDRAP.

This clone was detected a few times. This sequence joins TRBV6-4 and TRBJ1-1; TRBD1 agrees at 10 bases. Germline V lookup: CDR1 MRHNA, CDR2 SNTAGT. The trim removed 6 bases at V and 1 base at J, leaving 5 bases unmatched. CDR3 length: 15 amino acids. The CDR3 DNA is TGTGCCAGCAGCCGCGACAGGGGGCAGAACACTGAAGCTTTCTTT. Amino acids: CASSRDRGQNTEAFF.

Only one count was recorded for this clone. The CDR3 bases are TGCGCCAGCAGCCAAGTACATCTTAGCGGGGGGGCCCGGAGGGACAATGAGCAGTTCTTC. This gives the protein CASSQVHLSGGARRDNEQFF. The chain employs TRBV4-1 and TRBJ2-1; the match to TRBD2 covers 11 bases. In germline, CDR1 is MGHRA, CDR2 YSYEKL. This CDR3 spans 20 amino acids. After removal of 1 base from V and 5 bases from J, the junction contained 16 bases not matched to a gene.

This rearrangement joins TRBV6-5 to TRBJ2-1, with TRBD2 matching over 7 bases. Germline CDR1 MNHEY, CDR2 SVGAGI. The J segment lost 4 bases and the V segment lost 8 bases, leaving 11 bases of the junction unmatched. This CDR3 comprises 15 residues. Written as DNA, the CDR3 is TGTGCCAGCCGCACGATAGGGAGGGATTACAATGAGCAGTTCTTC. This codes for CASRTIGRDYNEQFF.

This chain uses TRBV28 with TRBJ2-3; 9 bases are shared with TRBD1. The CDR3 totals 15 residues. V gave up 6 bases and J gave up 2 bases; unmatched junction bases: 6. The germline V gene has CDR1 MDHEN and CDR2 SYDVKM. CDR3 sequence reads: CASSTGQGFTDTQYF. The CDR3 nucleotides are TGTGCCAGCAGCACGGGACAGGGTTTCACAGATACGCAGTATTTT.

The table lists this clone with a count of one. The CDR3, as DNA: TGTGCCAGCAGCTCCTACCCTGGCTACGAGCAGTACTTC. Protein product: CASSSYPGYEQYF. The chain recombines TRBV7-3 with TRBJ2-7; D not certain. Germline V gene sequence: CDR1 SGHTA, CDR2 FQGTGA. V lost 4 bases and J 3 bases, leaving 10 bases between the germline ends. The CDR3 totals 13 residues.

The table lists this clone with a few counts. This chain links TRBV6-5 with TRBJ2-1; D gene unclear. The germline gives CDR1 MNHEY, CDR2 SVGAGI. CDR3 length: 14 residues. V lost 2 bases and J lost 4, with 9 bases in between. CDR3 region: CASSYASSYNEQFF. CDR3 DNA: TGTGCCAGCAGTTACGCCTCGAGTTACAATGAGCAGTTCTTC.

This chain's CDR3 is CASSHGQTQETQYF. The DNA of the CDR3 is TGTGCCAGCTCTCACGGACAAACCCAAGAGACCCAGTACTTC. This chain uses TRBV18 with TRBJ2-5; D perhaps matches TRBD1 (5 bases). CDR3 length: 14 amino acids. Trimming took off 6 bases at V and 1 base at J, with 12 bases between the two ends. Germline-derived CDR1 and CDR2 are KGHSH and LQKENI.

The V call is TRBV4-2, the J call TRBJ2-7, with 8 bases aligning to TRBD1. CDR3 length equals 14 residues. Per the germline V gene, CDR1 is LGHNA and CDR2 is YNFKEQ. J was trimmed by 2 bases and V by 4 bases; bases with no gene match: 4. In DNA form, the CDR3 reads TGTGCCAGCAGCCCCCGACAGGGGACCTACGAGCAGTACTTC. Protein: CASSPRQGTYEQYF.

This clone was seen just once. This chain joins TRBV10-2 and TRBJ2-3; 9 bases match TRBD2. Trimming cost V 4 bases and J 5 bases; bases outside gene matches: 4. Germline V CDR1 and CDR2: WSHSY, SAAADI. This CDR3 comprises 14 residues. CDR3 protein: CASSVSGGLDTQYF. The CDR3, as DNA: TGCGCCAGCAGTGTTAGCGGGGGTCTAGATACGCAGTATTTT.

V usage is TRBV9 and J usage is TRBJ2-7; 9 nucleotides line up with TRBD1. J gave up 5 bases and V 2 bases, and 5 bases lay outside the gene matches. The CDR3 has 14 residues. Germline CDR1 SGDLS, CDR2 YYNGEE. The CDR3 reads CASSVRDRVNEQYF. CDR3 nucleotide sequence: TGTGCCAGCAGCGTTCGGGACAGGGTCAACGAGCAGTACTTC. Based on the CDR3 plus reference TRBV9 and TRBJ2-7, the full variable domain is DSGVTQTPKHLITATGQRVTLRCSPRSGDLSVYWYQQSLDQGLQFLIQYYNGEERAKGNILERFSAQQFPDLHSELNLSSLELGDSALYFCASSVRDRVNEQYFGPGTRLTVT.

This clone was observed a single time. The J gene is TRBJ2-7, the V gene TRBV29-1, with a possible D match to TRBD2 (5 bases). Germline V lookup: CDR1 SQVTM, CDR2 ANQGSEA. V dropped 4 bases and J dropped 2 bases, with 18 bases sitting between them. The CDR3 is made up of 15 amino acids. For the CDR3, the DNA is TGCAGCGTTGTAGGGCGGGCCCGATTAACCTACGAGCAGTACTTC. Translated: CSVVGRARLTYEQYF.

CDR3 coding DNA: TGTGCCAGCTCACGAAAGTCCGGGGTCAGTGAAAAACTGTTTTTT. This translates into CASSRKSGVSEKLFF. The chain joins TRBV18 to TRBJ1-4; D is unresolved. The germline V gene has CDR1 KGHSH and CDR2 LQKENI. The CDR3 covers 15 residues. V was pared by 4 bases and J by 7 bases, with 16 bases between.

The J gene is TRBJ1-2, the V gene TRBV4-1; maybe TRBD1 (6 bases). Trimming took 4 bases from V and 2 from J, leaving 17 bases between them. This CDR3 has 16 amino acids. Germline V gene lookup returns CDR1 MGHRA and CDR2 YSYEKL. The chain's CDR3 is CASSPGGQKRNYGYTF. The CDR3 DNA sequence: TGCGCCAGCAGCCCTGGTGGACAGAAAAGGAACTATGGCTACACCTTC.

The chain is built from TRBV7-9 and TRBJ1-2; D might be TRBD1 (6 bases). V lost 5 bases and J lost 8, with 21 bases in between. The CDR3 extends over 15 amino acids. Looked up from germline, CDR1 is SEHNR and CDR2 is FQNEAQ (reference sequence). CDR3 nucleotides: TGTGCCAGCAGCCCTGGAGAGGGGGGGCTTGTAGGCTACACCTTC. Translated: CASSPGEGGLVGYTF.

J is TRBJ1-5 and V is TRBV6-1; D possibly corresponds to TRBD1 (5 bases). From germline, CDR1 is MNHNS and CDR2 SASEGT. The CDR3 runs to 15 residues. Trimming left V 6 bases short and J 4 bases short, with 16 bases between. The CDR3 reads CASRSGQGPNQPQHF. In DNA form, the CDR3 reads TGTGCCAGCAGGTCCGGCCAGGGCCCGAATCAGCCCCAGCATTTT.

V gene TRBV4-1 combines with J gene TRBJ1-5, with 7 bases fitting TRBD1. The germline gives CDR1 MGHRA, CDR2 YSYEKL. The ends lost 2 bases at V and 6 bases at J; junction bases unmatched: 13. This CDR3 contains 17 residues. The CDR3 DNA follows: TGCGCCAGCAGCCAACTAAACCACAGGGGATACATTCAGCCCCAGCATTTT. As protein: CASSQLNHRGYIQPQHF.

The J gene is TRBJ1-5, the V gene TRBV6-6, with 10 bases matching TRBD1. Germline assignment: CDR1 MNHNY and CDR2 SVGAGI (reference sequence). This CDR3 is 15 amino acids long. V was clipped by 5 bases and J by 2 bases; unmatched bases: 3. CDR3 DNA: TGTGCCAGCAGTACCGGGACAGGGGGCAATCAGCCCCAGCATTTT. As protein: CASSTGTGGNQPQHF.

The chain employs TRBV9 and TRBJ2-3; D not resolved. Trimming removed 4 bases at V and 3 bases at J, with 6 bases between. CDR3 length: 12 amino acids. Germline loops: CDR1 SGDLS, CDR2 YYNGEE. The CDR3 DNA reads TGTGCCAGCAGCATTAGTACAGATACGCAGTATTTT. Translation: CASSISTDTQYF.

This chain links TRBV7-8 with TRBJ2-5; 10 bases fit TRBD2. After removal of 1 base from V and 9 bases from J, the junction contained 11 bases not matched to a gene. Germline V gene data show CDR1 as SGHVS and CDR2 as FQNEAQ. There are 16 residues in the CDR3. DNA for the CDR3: TGTGCCAGCAGCTTAGGTGTACTAGCGGGGTCGGGGGCCCAGTACTTC. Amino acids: CASSLGVLAGSGAQYF.

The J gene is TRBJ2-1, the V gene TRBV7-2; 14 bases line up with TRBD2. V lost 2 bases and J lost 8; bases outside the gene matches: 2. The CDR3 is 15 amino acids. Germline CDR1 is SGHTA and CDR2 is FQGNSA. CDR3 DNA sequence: TGTGCCAGCAGCTTATCGGGACTAGCGGGAGATGAGCAGTTCTTC. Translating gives CASSLSGLAGDEQFF.

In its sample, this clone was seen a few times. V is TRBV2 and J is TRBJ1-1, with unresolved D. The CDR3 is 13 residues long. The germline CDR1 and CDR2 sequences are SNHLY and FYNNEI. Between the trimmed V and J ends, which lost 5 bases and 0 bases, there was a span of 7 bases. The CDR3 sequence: CASSTDMNTEAFF. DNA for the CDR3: TGTGCCAGCAGTACCGACATGAACACTGAAGCTTTCTTT.